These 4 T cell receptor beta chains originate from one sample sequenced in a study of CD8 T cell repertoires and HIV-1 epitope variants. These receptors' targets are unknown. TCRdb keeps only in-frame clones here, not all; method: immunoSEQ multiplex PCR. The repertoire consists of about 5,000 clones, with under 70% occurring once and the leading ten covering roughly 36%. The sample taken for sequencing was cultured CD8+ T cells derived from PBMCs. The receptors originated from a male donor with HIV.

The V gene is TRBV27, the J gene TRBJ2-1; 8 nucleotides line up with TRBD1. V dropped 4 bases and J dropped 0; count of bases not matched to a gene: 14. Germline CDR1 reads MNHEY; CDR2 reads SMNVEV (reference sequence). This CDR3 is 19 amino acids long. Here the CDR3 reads CASSSQRTGNTASYNEQFF. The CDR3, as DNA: TGTGCCAGCAGTTCGCAACGGACAGGGAACACCGCCTCCTACAATGAGCAGTTCTTC.

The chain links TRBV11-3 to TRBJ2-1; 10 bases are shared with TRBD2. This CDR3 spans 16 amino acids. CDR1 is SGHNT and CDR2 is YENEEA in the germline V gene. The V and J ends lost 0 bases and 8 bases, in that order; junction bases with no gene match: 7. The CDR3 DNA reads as TGTGCCAGCAGCTTAGATTCCCTGACTAGCGGGCATGAGCAGTTCTTC. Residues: CASSLDSLTSGHEQFF.

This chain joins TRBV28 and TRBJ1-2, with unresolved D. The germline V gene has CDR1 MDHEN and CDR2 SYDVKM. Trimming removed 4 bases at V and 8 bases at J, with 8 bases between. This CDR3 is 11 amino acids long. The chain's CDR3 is CASSSARGYTF. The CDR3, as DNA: TGTGCCAGCAGTTCGGCGAGGGGCTACACCTTC.

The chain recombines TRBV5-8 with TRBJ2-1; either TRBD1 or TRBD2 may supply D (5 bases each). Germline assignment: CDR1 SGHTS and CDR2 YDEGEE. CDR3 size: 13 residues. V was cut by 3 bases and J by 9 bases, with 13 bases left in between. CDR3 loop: CASSYYVGGEQFF. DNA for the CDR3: TGTGCCAGCAGCTACTATGTTGGGGGTGAGCAGTTCTTC.